This T cell receptor (beta chain) was identified during a study of blood T cells in healthy people across ages. Overall study findings and caveats: Long-lived donors had more naive CD4+ cells and higher diversity than aged donors.

CDR3 length equals 13 residues. V was trimmed by 8 bases and J by 4 bases, leaving 13 bases between them. Per germline, CDR1 KGHSH and CDR2 LQKENI. PCR was performed a second time for about 6 to 12 cycles using a sample-barcoded 5' primer and a J-beta primer mix. Every cDNA molecule carried a tag from a template-switch adaptor bearing 12 random nucleotides. Each single sample gave us at least 2.5 million CDR3-containing paired-end reads. TCRdb processed the 5' RACE reads anew with MiXCR; each CDR3 protein has one entry. The data show over a million distinct CDR3 sequences, 35% to 50% seen once. The table lists this clonotype with a few counts. Its matching antigen is unknown.

The chain joins TRBV18 to TRBJ2-3; TRBD1 or TRBD2 may be the D gene (5 bases each). Sequenced input: blood. This TCR came from a woman in her sixties or seventies in good health. The CDR3 loop is CASTGQSADTQYF. The CDR3, as DNA: TGTGCCAGCACGGGGCAGAGTGCAGATACGCAGTATTTT. The whole variable domain, filled in from reference TRBV18 and TRBJ2-3, reads NAGVMQNPRHLVRRRGQEARLRCSPMKGHSHVYWYRQLPEEGLKFMVYLQKENIIDESGMPKERFSAEFPKEGPSILRIQQVVRGDSAAYFCASTGQSADTQYFGPGTRLTVL.